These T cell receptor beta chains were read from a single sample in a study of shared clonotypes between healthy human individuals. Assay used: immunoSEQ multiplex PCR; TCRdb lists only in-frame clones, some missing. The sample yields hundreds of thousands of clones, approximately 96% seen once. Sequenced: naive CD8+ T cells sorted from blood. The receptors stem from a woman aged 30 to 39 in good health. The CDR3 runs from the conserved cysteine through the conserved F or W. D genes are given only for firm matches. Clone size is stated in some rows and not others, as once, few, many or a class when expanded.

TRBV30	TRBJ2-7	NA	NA	TGTGCCTGGAGAGGAGGGGGCGCCTACGAGCAGTACTTC	CAWRGGGAYEQYF
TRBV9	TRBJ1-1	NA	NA	TGTGCCAGCAGCGTCCGGCCGGACCAACTCACTGAAGCTTTCTTT	CASSVRPDQLTEAFF
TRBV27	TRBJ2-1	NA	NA	TGTGCCAGCAGTTTAGGAGGGTCGGGGGCCTACAATGAGCAGTTCTTC	CASSLGGSGAYNEQFF
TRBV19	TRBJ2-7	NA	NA	TGTGCCAGTAGTATCGGGAGTTCCGAGCAGTACTTC	CASSIGSSEQYF
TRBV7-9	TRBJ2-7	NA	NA	TGTGCCAGCAGCCCTGGGACTGGGGAGCAGTACTTC	CASSPGTGEQYF
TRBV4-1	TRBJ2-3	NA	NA	TGCGCCAGCAGCCAGGGTGGATACCGGGGAGGCCCAGATACGCAGTATTTT	CASSQGGYRGGPDTQYF
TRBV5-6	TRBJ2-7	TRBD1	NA	TGTGCCAGCAGCTTCGGGACAGGGAAGTACGAGCAGTACTTC	CASSFGTGKYEQYF
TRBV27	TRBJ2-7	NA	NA	TGTGCCAGCAGTCCCAGACCAGGGTGGGCCTACGAGCAGTACTTC	CASSPRPGWAYEQYF
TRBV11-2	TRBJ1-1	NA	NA	TGTGCCAGCAGCCCCCTCTCAATCCGAGACGCGGCCACTGAAGCTTTCTTT	CASSPLSIRDAATEAFF
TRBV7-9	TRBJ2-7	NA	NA	TGTGCCAGCAGCTCCCCGCTACAGGGCTACGAGCAGTACTTC	CASSSPLQGYEQYF
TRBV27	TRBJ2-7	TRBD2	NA	TGTGCCAGCAGTTTACAGTCTACTAGCGTACCCTACGAGCAGTACTTC	CASSLQSTSVPYEQYF
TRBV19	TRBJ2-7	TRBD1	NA	TGTGCCAGTAGTTTTCAGGGGGATCCCGACGACGAGCAGTACTTC	CASSFQGDPDDEQYF
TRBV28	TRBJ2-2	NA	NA	TGTGCCAGCAGTTTGTACCGGGACCCAAGCATCGGGGAGCTGTTTTTT	CASSLYRDPSIGELFF
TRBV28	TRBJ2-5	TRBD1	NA	TGTGCCAGCAGTTTATTGGGACAGGGTTCTCAAGAGACCCAGTACTTC	CASSLLGQGSQETQYF
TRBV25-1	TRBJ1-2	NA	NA	TGTGCCAGCAGTCGCGGGGTAGATGGGCGTACTAACTATGGCTACACCTTC	CASSRGVDGRTNYGYTF
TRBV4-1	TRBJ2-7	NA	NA	TGCGCCAGCAGCCCCGATGCCTCTAGCTCCTACGAGCAGTACTTC	CASSPDASSSYEQYF
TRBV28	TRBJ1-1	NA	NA	TGTGCCAGCAGTTTAAGGGGGTTTAACACTGAAGCTTTCTTT	CASSLRGFNTEAFF
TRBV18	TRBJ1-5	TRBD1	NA	TGTGCCAGCTCACCGGGACAGTTTAGCAATCAGCCCCAGCATTTT	CASSPGQFSNQPQHF
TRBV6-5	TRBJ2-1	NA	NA	TGTGCCAGCAGCCCCTGGGCGGGCTCCTACAATGAGCAGTTCTTC	CASSPWAGSYNEQFF
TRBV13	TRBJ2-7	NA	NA	TGTGCCAGCAGCCCCGAAGGTCGTCGCGAGCAGTACTTC	CASSPEGRREQYF
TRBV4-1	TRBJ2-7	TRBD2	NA	TGCGCCAGCAGCCCGGGACTAGAGACCTACGAGCAGTACTTC	CASSPGLETYEQYF
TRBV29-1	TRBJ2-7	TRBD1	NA	TGCAGCGTTGAAGGGGGACAGGGGGCCTACGAGCAGTACTTC	CSVEGGQGAYEQYF
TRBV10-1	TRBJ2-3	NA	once	TGCGCCAGCAGTGCGACGGGACCGGCAACAGATACGCAGTATTTT	CASSATGPATDTQYF
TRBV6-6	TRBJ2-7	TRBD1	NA	TGTGCCAGCAGTGTGACAGGGGAGAACACCTACGAGCAGTACTTC	CASSVTGENTYEQYF
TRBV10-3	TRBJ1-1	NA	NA	TGTGCCATCAGTGACGAGGGGACTGAAGCTTTCTTT	CAISDEGTEAFF
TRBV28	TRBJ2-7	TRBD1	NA	TGTGCCAGCAGTCCAGGGACAGGGGGTACCTACGAGCAGTACTTC	CASSPGTGGTYEQYF
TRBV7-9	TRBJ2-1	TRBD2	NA	TGTGCCAGCACCCTGACTAGCGGGTACTACAATGAGCAGTTCTTC	CASTLTSGYYNEQFF
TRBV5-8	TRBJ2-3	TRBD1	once	TGTGCCAGCAGGGTGCAGGGACAGGATGGCACGGATACGCAGTATTTT	CASRVQGQDGTDTQYF
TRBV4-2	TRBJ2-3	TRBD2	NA	TGTGCCAGCAGCCAAGATAGTAGTTATAGCGGGCGAAACCCAGATACGCAGTATTTT	CASSQDSSYSGRNPDTQYF
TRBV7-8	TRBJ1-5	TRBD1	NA	TGTGCCAGCAGCCCGGACAGGCTGGGTCAGCCCCAGCATTTT	CASSPDRLGQPQHF
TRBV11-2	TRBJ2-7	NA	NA	TGTGCCAGCAGCTCAGACGGGTCGAGCTACGAGCAGTACTTC	CASSSDGSSYEQYF
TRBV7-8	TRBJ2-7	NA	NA	TGTGCCAGCAGCTTGGACAGTCTTTACGAGCAGTACTTC	CASSLDSLYEQYF
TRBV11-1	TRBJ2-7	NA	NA	TGTGCCAGCAGCTCCGACTTGGGGTTTGGCTACGAGCAGTACTTC	CASSSDLGFGYEQYF
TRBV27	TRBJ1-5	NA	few	TGTGCCAGCAGTTTAATTTCGAGCAATCAGCCCCAGCATTTT	CASSLISSNQPQHF
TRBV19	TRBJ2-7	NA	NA	TGTGCCAGTAGTCCCTCCCTATCCGTATCCTACGAGCAGTACTTC	CASSPSLSVSYEQYF
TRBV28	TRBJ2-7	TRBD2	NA	TGTGCCAGCAGCCCCGGGAGACTAGCGACCTCCTACGAGCAGTACTTC	CASSPGRLATSYEQYF
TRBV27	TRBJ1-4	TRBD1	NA	TGTGCCAGCAGTGACAGGGGCGGCTATGAAAAACTGTTTTTT	CASSDRGGYEKLFF
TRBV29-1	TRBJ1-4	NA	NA	TGCAGCGTTGTCATGGCGAACTCTAATGAAAAACTGTTTTTT	CSVVMANSNEKLFF
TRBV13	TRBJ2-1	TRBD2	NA	TGTGCCAGCAGCCTAACTAGCGGGAGGTACAATGAGCAGTTCTTC	CASSLTSGRYNEQFF
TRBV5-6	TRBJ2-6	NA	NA	TGTGCCAGCGCAGGGGGGTATTGGTCCGGGGCCAACGTCCTGACTTTC	CASAGGYWSGANVLTF
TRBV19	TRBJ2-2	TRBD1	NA	TGTGCCAGTAGTCATAGAGCCGGACAGGGGCGAACCGGGGAGCTGTTTTTT	CASSHRAGQGRTGELFF
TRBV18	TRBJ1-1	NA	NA	TGTGCCAGCTCACCACCAGCAGACAGCGATACGAGCACTGAAGCTTTCTTT	CASSPPADSDTSTEAFF
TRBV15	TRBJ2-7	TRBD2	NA	TGTGCCACCAGCGGCAGCGGGAGGGCCCTCTCTACCGAGCAGTACTTC	CATSGSGRALSTEQYF
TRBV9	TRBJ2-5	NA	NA	TGTGCCAGCAGCGCCTGGGAGGGGGGTACGGAGACCCAGTACTTC	CASSAWEGGTETQYF
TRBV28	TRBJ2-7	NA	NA	TGTGCCAGCACCATAGGGGGGGAAGAGCAGTACTTC	CASTIGGEEQYF
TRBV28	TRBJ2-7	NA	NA	TGTGCCAGCAGTCGCGACAAGAGCTCCTACGAGCAGTACTTC	CASSRDKSSYEQYF
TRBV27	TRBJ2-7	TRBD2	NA	TGTGCCAGCAGTTTAGTTTATGCTAGCGGCTTCTACGAGCAGTACTTC	CASSLVYASGFYEQYF
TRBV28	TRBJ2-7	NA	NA	TGTGCCAGCAGTCCAACTGGGGGGTTGGGCGAGCAGTACTTC	CASSPTGGLGEQYF
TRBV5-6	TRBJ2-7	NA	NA	TGTGCCAGCAGCTTTGGACAGATCTCTTACGAGCAGTACTTC	CASSFGQISYEQYF
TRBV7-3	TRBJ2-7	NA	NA	TGTGCCAGCAGCAAGGGACTGACCTACGAGCAGTACTTC	CASSKGLTYEQYF
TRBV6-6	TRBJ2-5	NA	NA	TGTGCCAGCAGTTACGGCCCAGCCCACCTCAACTTC	CASSYGPAHLNF
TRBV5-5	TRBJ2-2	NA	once	TGTGCCAGCAGCTTTGGCCCTTTAATAGCCGGGGAGCTGTTTTTT	CASSFGPLIAGELFF
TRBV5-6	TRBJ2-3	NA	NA	TGTGCCAGCAGCAGCACGGATACGCAGTATTTT	CASSSTDTQYF
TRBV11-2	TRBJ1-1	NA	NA	TGTGCCAGCAGCTTAGTCGGCGGGGCGGACACTGAAGCTTTCTTT	CASSLVGGADTEAFF
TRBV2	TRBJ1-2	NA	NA	TGTGCCAGCAGTGAAAGAATGCCTTGGGAGGCGGACTATGGCTACACCTTC	CASSERMPWEADYGYTF
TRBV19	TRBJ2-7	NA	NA	TGTGCCAGTAGCCCCTCCGGGGGCCTGGAGCAGTACTTC	CASSPSGGLEQYF
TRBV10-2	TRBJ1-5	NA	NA	TGCGCCAGCACCCCGTCCGAAACGAGACAGCCCCAGCATTTT	CASTPSETRQPQHF
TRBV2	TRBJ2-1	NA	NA	TGTGCCAGCAGTGATTCGGCAACCGAGCAGTTCTTC	CASSDSATEQFF
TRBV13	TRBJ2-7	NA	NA	TGTGCCAGCAGCTTAAGTTCTCAGGCGGAGCAGTACTTC	CASSLSSQAEQYF